The 25 T cell receptor beta chains reported below all come from one sample, sequenced in a study of cytomegalovirus exposure and HLA in healthy donors. PCR was performed using 60 Vbeta and 13 Jbeta primers. The table came from immunoSEQ multiplex PCR; TCRdb's copy has only in-frame clones and leaves some out. The sample has approximately 82,000 clones, over 9% seen once; the top ten hold approximately 24%. The material sequenced was PBMCs. All receptors derive from a man aged 55 to 70 in good health and CMV-seropositive.

This clone has only a few counts. The genes are TRBV19 and TRBJ2-6; D remains unclear. CDR1 is LNHDA and CDR2 is SQIVND in the germline V gene (reference sequence). The CDR3 spans 15 residues. V was trimmed by 7 bases and J by 1 base, leaving 11 bases between them. CDR3 loop: CASTSSDSGANVLTF. In DNA, the CDR3 is TGTGCCAGTACCTCTAGTGATTCTGGGGCCAACGTCCTGACTTTC. Combining the CDR3 with reference TRBV19 and TRBJ2-6 gives the whole variable domain DGGITQSPKYLFRKEGQNVTLSCEQNLNHDAMYWYRQDPGQGLRLIYYSQIVNDFQKGDIAEGYSVSREKKESFPLTVTSAQKNPTAFYLCASTSSDSGANVLTFGAGSRLTVL.

This clone has just a few counts. The chain is built from TRBV4-1 and TRBJ1-5; possible D gene TRBD1, 5 bases. V shed 1 base and J shed 9 bases, with 7 bases lying between them. Germline V gene lookup returns CDR1 MGHRA and CDR2 YSYEKL. This CDR3 has 12 residues. CDR3 protein: CASSQGGGPQHF. The CDR3 bases are TGCGCCAGCAGCCAAGGGGGGGGGCCCCAGCATTTT.

This clone was seen only a few times. The chain combines TRBV4-2 with TRBJ2-3; 13 bases match TRBD2. The V gene's germline CDR1 is LGHNA and CDR2 YNFKEQ. The CDR3 spans 20 residues. The V segment lost 0 bases and the J segment 4 bases; nucleotides outside the gene matches: 13. The CDR3 spells CASSQDIKGTTSGRADTQYF. For the CDR3, the DNA is TGTGCCAGCAGCCAAGACATAAAGGGAACCACTAGCGGGAGGGCAGATACGCAGTATTTT.

This clone occurred a few times. The V gene is TRBV10-3, the J gene TRBJ2-3, with D hard to call. The J call may be in error: the DNA end matches TRBJ2-1 better. Germline assignment: CDR1 ENHRY and CDR2 SYGVKD. This CDR3 has 11 amino acids. In nucleotides, the CDR3 is TGTGCCATCAGTGCAGGTAATGAGCAGTTCTTC. Its protein is CAISAGNEQFF.

The V call is TRBV7-2, the J call TRBJ2-5; weak D call: TRBD1 (5 bases). The CDR3 is 15 amino acids. Germline V gene lookup returns CDR1 SGHTA and CDR2 FQGNSA. V dropped 5 bases and J dropped 5 bases, with 18 bases sitting between them. This CDR3 is CASSQGTTRRETQYF. CDR3 DNA sequence: TGTGCCAGCAGCCAGGGTACTACACGACGGGAGACCCAGTACTTC.

The V call is TRBV7-9, the J call TRBJ2-2; weak D call: TRBD1 (5 bases). The V and J ends lost 4 bases and 6 bases respectively, with 15 bases between them. The CDR3 sequence is 15 residues long. Germline assignment: CDR1 SEHNR and CDR2 FQNEAQ (reference sequence). This CDR3 is CASSSLQGTAGELFF. The CDR3 region has the DNA TGTGCCAGCAGCTCTCTGCAGGGTACGGCCGGGGAGCTGTTTTTT.

The chain links TRBV28 to TRBJ1-5, with D uncertain. CDR1 and CDR2 from the germline V gene are MDHEN and SYDVKM. The CDR3 runs 14 residues. V was cut by 4 bases and J by 5 bases, with 12 bases left in between. The CDR3 coding sequence is TGTGCCAGCAGTTCTACCTCGCCCGATCAGCCCCAGCATTTT. Translating gives CASSSTSPDQPQHF.

The V call is TRBV30, the J call TRBJ2-5, with 7 bases aligning to TRBD1. With V trimmed by 0 bases and J by 4 bases, 8 bases remained unmatched. CDR3 length: 15 residues. Germline lookup yields CDR1 GTSNPN and CDR2 SVGIG (reference sequence). In DNA, the CDR3 is TGTGCCTGGAGTGTACAGGAAGGGGGCGGAGAGACCCAGTACTTC. Protein sequence: CAWSVQEGGGETQYF.

This clone was detected a few times. The chain recombines TRBV5-1 with TRBJ2-7; 14 bases fit TRBD2. V trimming: 4 bases; J trimming: 7 bases; junction bases outside the gene matches: 4. Germline V gene data show CDR1 as SGHRS and CDR2 as YFSETQ. This CDR3 comprises 14 residues. The chain's CDR3 is CASSGGLAGVEQYF. CDR3 DNA: TGCGCCAGCAGCGGGGGACTAGCGGGAGTAGAGCAGTACTTC.

This clone was counted between two and nine times. The chain combines TRBV10-3 with TRBJ2-3; 9 bases match TRBD1. CDR1 is ENHRY and CDR2 is SYGVKD in the germline V gene. V gave up 3 bases and J gave up 3 bases; unmatched junction bases: 7. The CDR3 is 16 residues long. The CDR3 loop reads CAISEGTGGKTDTQYF. Written as DNA, the CDR3 is TGTGCCATCAGTGAAGGAACAGGGGGCAAGACAGATACGCAGTATTTT.

This clone was observed a few times. The V gene is TRBV6-4, the J gene TRBJ2-1, with D maybe TRBD1 (7 bases). The CDR3 is made up of 14 amino acids. V dropped 6 bases and J dropped 0 bases, with 9 bases sitting between them. The germline CDR1 and CDR2 sequences are MRHNA and SNTAGT. CDR3 sequence reads: CASSRGVSYNEQFF. In DNA, the CDR3 is TGTGCCAGCAGCAGGGGGGTCTCCTACAATGAGCAGTTCTTC.

The chain has TRBV2 and TRBJ2-1, with TRBD2 as a possible D gene (5 bases). Germline V CDR1 and CDR2: SNHLY, FYNNEI. Trimming pared 8 bases from V and 8 bases from J, leaving 19 bases between. The length of the CDR3 is 14 residues. The CDR3: CASEEARARYEQFF. The CDR3 DNA reads as TGTGCCAGCGAGGAGGCGAGAGCGAGGTATGAGCAGTTCTTC.

The table lists this clone with a few counts. This sequence joins TRBV6-5 and TRBJ2-3; 12 bases map to TRBD1. Germline V gene data show CDR1 as MNHEY and CDR2 as SVGAGI. Trimming removed 2 bases from V and 6 bases from J; junction bases left unmatched: 3. This CDR3 has 15 amino acids. The CDR3 bases are TGTGCCAGCAGTTACGGGACAGGGGGCTATGATACGCAGTATTTT. Protein: CASSYGTGGYDTQYF.

As to this clone: Other nucleotide sequences in the sample specify the same CDR3. This chain links TRBV4-1 with TRBJ2-1, with 12 bases identical to TRBD1. Germline CDR1 reads MGHRA; CDR2 reads YSYEKL. Trimming took 4 bases from V and 1 from J; bases not matched to a gene: 11. The CDR3 consists of 19 residues. CDR3 coding DNA: TGCGCCAGCAGCCTCCCCGGGACAGGGGGCACCAAATCCTACAATGAGCAGTTCTTC. It translates to CASSLPGTGGTKSYNEQFF.

This clone came up a few times. The chain employs TRBV28 and TRBJ1-2; D is possibly TRBD1 (6 bases). V was trimmed by 5 bases and J by 0 bases, leaving 19 bases between them. Germline V gives CDR1 MDHEN, CDR2 SYDVKM. The CDR3 sequence is 17 residues long. CDR3 sequence reads: CASSRGSGVETNYGYTF. The DNA for the CDR3 is TGTGCCAGCAGTAGGGGTTCAGGGGTTGAAACTAACTATGGCTACACCTTC.

The rearrangement uses TRBV15 and TRBJ1-6; no clear D. V lost 1 base and J 5 bases, leaving 9 bases between the germline ends. The CDR3 length is 15 residues. Germline loops: CDR1 LNHNV, CDR2 YYDKDF (reference sequence). The DNA for the CDR3 is TGTGCCACCAGCAGAGGACCCGCGGATAATTCACCCCTCCACTTT. It specifies CATSRGPADNSPLHF.

There are a few counts of this clone. The rearrangement uses TRBV2 and TRBJ2-5, with 12 bases aligning to TRBD2. The J call is in doubt because the DNA end fits TRBJ2-7 better. The V gene's germline CDR1 is SNHLY and CDR2 FYNNEI. The CDR3 has 13 amino acids. DNA of the CDR3: TGTGCCAGCCGGACTAGCGGGACCTACGAGCAGTACTTC. Translated, it gives CASRTSGTYEQYF.

The V call is TRBV5-6, the J call TRBJ2-1; 9 nucleotides agree with TRBD1. The CDR3 is 15 amino acids. Germline V gives CDR1 SGHDT, CDR2 YYEEEE. V dropped 2 bases and J dropped 6; count of bases not matched to a gene: 6. The CDR3 nucleotides are TGTGCCAGCAGCTTTTTAGGGACAGGGATCAATGAGCAGTTCTTC. This encodes CASSFLGTGINEQFF.

The chain uses TRBV11-1 and TRBJ2-3, with D possibly being TRBD1 (6 bases). Germline CDR1 SGHAT, CDR2 FQDESV (reference sequence). Trimming removed 3 bases at V and 2 bases at J, with 18 bases between. The CDR3 length is 17 residues. CDR3 region: CASSLSGTNADTDTQYF. CDR3 nucleotide sequence: TGTGCCAGCAGCTTGTCCGGGACAAATGCAGACACAGATACGCAGTATTTT.

This clone was recorded a few times. The V and J genes are TRBV29-1 and TRBJ2-7; 14 nucleotides line up with TRBD2. The CDR3 runs to 14 residues. Trimming cost V 5 bases and J 4 bases; bases outside gene matches: 4. Germline CDR1 and CDR2: SQVTM and ANQGSEA. CDR3 sequence (DNA): TGCAGCGTTCTCGGACTAGCGGGAGGTTACGAGCAGTACTTC. Translation: CSVLGLAGGYEQYF.

This clone was counted a few times. CDR3 nucleotides: TGTGCCAGCAGCCAAGACATTCCGGGACAGGGGATCTCCGGGGAGCTGTTTTTT. Amino acids: CASSQDIPGQGISGELFF. This chain uses TRBV4-2 with TRBJ2-2, with TRBD1 matching over 10 bases. Germline-derived CDR1 and CDR2 are LGHNA and YNFKEQ. With V trimmed by 0 bases and J by 6 bases, 10 bases remained unmatched. The CDR3 consists of 18 residues.

The gene calls are TRBV28 and TRBJ1-1; 9 nucleotides agree with TRBD1. V trimming: 2 bases; J trimming: 1 base; junction bases outside the gene matches: 2. Per germline, CDR1 MDHEN and CDR2 SYDVKM. The CDR3 is 15 residues long. The CDR3 sequence: CASSLQDRGNTEAFF. For the CDR3, the DNA is TGTGCCAGCAGTTTACAGGACAGGGGGAACACTGAAGCTTTCTTT.

This rearrangement joins TRBV6-4 to TRBJ2-1; D ambiguous. Germline loops: CDR1 MRHNA, CDR2 SNTAGT. CDR3 length equals 13 residues. V lost 6 bases, J lost 4 bases, and 10 bases lay in between. The CDR3 DNA is TGTGCCAGCAGCACGAATAGTTACAATGAGCAGTTCTTC. Protein product: CASSTNSYNEQFF.

The rearrangement joins TRBV15 to TRBJ1-4; no clear D gene. Per the germline V gene, CDR1 is LNHNV and CDR2 is YYDKDF (reference sequence). Trimming left V 4 bases short and J 0 bases short, with 15 bases between. The CDR3 extends over 17 amino acids. The CDR3 DNA follows: TGTGCCACCAGCACCTCGACACGCCTTGCAACTAATGAAAAACTGTTTTTT. Residues: CATSTSTRLATNEKLFF.

About this clone: This sample includes further DNA sequences coding for the same CDR3. This chain joins TRBV6-5 and TRBJ1-1; possible D gene TRBD1, 6 bases. Trimming shortened V by 0 bases and J by 8 bases, and 16 bases separated the two germline ends. Per germline, CDR1 MNHEY and CDR2 SVGAGI. The length of the CDR3 is 15 residues. CDR3 in amino acids: CASSYSKTRGVEAFF. CDR3 nucleotide sequence: TGTGCCAGCAGTTACTCGAAAACCAGGGGTGTGGAAGCTTTCTTT.